This T cell receptor (beta chain) comes out of a study of technical replicates of blood from several donors. The germline CDR1 and CDR2 sequences are SGHRS and YFSETQ. The germline V and J ends were trimmed by 5 bases and 4 bases, with 12 bases remaining between them. The CDR3 contains 14 residues. Sequenced by immunoSEQ multiplex PCR; TCRdb stores in-frame clones only, minus some. Among 45,000 to 60,000 clones, 80% to 95% were seen once, and the ten largest hold under 4%. Sequencing was performed on PBMCs. The sequence was collected from a human donor in good health. Some clones in this sample may be carry-over from other donors' samples. This sequence joins TRBV5-1 and TRBJ2-2; the D gene is possibly TRBD2 (6 bases). Here the CDR3 reads CASRWDSSTGELFF. For the CDR3, the DNA is TGCGCCAGCAGATGGGACTCCTCCACCGGGGAGCTGTTTTTT.